These 23 T cell receptor beta chains originate from one sample sequenced in a study of CXCR3-negative and CXCR3-positive naive CD8 T cells. Notes on the study in general: TRB CDR3s were more hydrophobic in CXCR3-positive than in CXCR3-negative naive cells.

No antigens are known for them. All TRB cDNA libraries came from 5' RACE performed with UMI labels. TCRdb reanalyzed the 5' RACE reads, giving one entry per CDR3 protein sequence and no DNA. The sample holds around 130,000 distinct CDR3 sequences. Sequenced: naive CXCR3+ CD8+ T cells from blood. Subset: CD45RO-CCR7+CD27+CD95- naive CD8+ T cells expressing CXCR3 (TNR3+). All receptors derive from a human donor in good health. Some clones in this sample may be carry-over from other donors' samples.

The V gene is TRBV21-1, the J gene TRBJ2-7; TCRdb's D gene call, TRBD1, goes unchecked for lack of DNA. TRBV21-1 is noted as a pseudogene. The CDR3 has 13 amino acids. The CDR3 sequence: CASIFDRTYEQYF.

This chain connects TRBV27 to TRBJ2-1. The V gene's germline CDR1 is MNHEY and CDR2 SMNVEV (reference sequence). The CDR3 length is 12 residues. This chain's CDR3 is CASSTISDEQFF.

This chain links TRBV6-6 with TRBJ1-1; no DNA is available, so the TRBD1 call from TCRdb remains unchecked. This CDR3 is built from 13 residues. Germline CDR1 is MNHNY and CDR2 is SVGAGI (reference sequence). CDR3 amino acids: CASSYPTGAEAFF.

CDR3 sequence reads: CASSLFRGHEQYF. This sequence joins TRBV11-2 and TRBJ2-7; without DNA, the TCRdb call of TRBD1 cannot be checked. This CDR3 is built from 13 residues. CDR1 SGHAT and CDR2 FQNNGV come from the germline V gene.

The V gene is TRBV20-1, the J gene TRBJ2-7. CDR3 length: 11 residues. The germline V gene has CDR1 DFQATT and CDR2 SNEGSKA (reference sequence). The CDR3 spells CSVRVSYEQYF.

V is TRBV29-1 and J is TRBJ1-1; there is no DNA to check the TCRdb D call of TRBD1. The CDR3 sequence is 12 residues long. Germline V gives CDR1 SQVTM, CDR2 ANQGSEA. CDR3 residues: CSAKGANPEAFF.

This chain joins TRBV7-9 and TRBJ1-2; TCRdb picks TRBD1, but there is no DNA to check that call. Germline V gives CDR1 SEHNR, CDR2 FQNEAQ (reference sequence). This CDR3 comprises 15 residues. The CDR3 is CASSSATGFNAGYTF.

V and J are TRBV19 and TRBJ2-7; TCRdb names TRBD1, which stays unverified in the absence of DNA. Germline V gene lookup returns CDR1 LNHDA and CDR2 SQIVND (reference sequence). The CDR3 consists of 13 residues. The CDR3: CASSDRNSYEQYF.

The V gene is TRBV20-1, the J gene TRBJ1-5. The germline gives CDR1 DFQATT, CDR2 SNEGSKA (reference sequence). The CDR3 runs to 16 residues. The CDR3 is CSATPTRSRSNQPQHF.

The chain carries TRBV7-3 and TRBJ1-1; as DNA is missing, the TRBD1 call by TCRdb cannot be tested. This CDR3 has 17 amino acids. Germline assignment: CDR1 SGHTA and CDR2 FQGTGA. The CDR3 is CASSLYSGTAMNTEAFF.

The V call is TRBV29-1, the J call TRBJ2-5; the TRBD1 assignment by TCRdb is unverifiable without DNA. Germline CDR1 SQVTM, CDR2 ANQGSEA. This CDR3 comprises 12 residues. CDR3 region: CSAMTGRETQYF.

This chain connects TRBV4-3 to TRBJ2-1; TCRdb proposes TRBD2, but this gene call is untestable without DNA. The CDR3 is 17 amino acids. In germline, CDR1 is LGHNA, CDR2 YSLEER. The CDR3: CASSQVGLAGVYNEQFF.

The rearrangement links TRBV3-1 to TRBJ2-1; TCRdb's assignment of TRBD1 cannot be checked, as there is no DNA. Germline CDR1 is LGHDT and CDR2 is YNNKEL (reference sequence). The CDR3 consists of 18 residues. The CDR3 protein is CASSPRGQGVSSYNEQFF.

The chain has TRBV15 and TRBJ2-1; TCRdb's D call of TRBD2 is untestable without DNA. CDR1 is LNHNV, CDR2 YYDKDF, per germline (reference sequence). The CDR3 consists of 16 residues. The CDR3 region is CATSRELRLFVDEQFF.

The chain links TRBV29-1 to TRBJ2-2. The CDR3 is made up of 13 amino acids. Germline CDR1 SQVTM, CDR2 ANQGSEA. CDR3 sequence reads: CSVADANTGELFF.

The chain recombines TRBV11-3 with TRBJ2-1; TCRdb proposes TRBD1, but this gene call is untestable without DNA. The CDR3 has 13 amino acids. The germline V gene encodes CDR1 SGHNT and CDR2 YENEEA. CDR3: CASSGRLDQEQFF.

This sequence joins TRBV4-1 and TRBJ2-7; as DNA is missing, the TRBD2 call by TCRdb cannot be tested. The CDR3 runs to 19 residues. The germline V gene encodes CDR1 MGHRA and CDR2 YSYEKL. The CDR3 loop is CASSQDLSGSSLGIDEQYF.

The gene calls are TRBV7-2 and TRBJ1-2. The germline gives CDR1 SGHTA, CDR2 FQGNSA. This CDR3 has 17 residues. The CDR3 here is CASTLPRGHPDNYGYTF.

The V and J genes are TRBV28 and TRBJ2-1; TCRdb's D gene call, TRBD2, goes unchecked for lack of DNA. The CDR3 is 19 amino acids. The germline V gene encodes CDR1 MDHEN and CDR2 SYDVKM. CDR3 residues: CASSTRGTSGGYIYNEQFF.

This sequence joins TRBV5-1 and TRBJ1-6. The CDR3 is 17 residues long. Germline CDR1 is SGHRS and CDR2 is YFSETQ. CDR3 sequence: CASSLDSGSSYNSPLHF.

J is TRBJ1-1 and V is TRBV10-3. This CDR3 has 12 residues. Germline V CDR1 and CDR2: ENHRY, SYGVKD. CDR3 in amino acids: CAISVGTAEAFF.

The chain links TRBV5-1 to TRBJ2-7; there is no DNA to check the TCRdb D call of TRBD1. The germline CDR1 and CDR2 sequences are SGHRS and YFSETQ. This CDR3 has 15 amino acids. CDR3 loop: CASSLSGQNPYEQYF.

This chain joins TRBV6-2 or TRBV6-3 and TRBJ2-2; without DNA, the TCRdb call of TRBD2 cannot be checked. The CDR3 consists of 14 residues. Germline V lookup: CDR1 MNHEY, CDR2 SVGEGT. This chain's CDR3 is CASSYSILLRELFF.